These 24 T cell receptor beta chains were all obtained from the same sample, sequenced in a study of T-cell reconstitution after alpha-beta-depleted transplantation in children. Preparation of the TCRbeta library involved a method that used unique molecular identifiers. MiXCR was run by TCRdb on the PCR reads, yielding one entry per CDR3 protein. The profile covers hundreds of thousands of distinct CDR3 sequences, with approximately 8.4% appearing a single time and 35% to 40% taken by the ten largest. The sample here was PBMCs, mostly from graft donor cells, taken 360 days after TCRalphabeta/CD19-depleted stem cell transplant. The source is a male patient between 2 and 15 years old who had a stem cell transplant for acute myeloid leukemia, so the T cells may come from the graft donor.

This clonotype was counted ten times or more. This chain links TRBV20-1 with TRBJ2-2; D is ambiguous. The CDR3 sequence is 17 residues long. The germline V and J ends were trimmed by 1 base and 1 base, with 16 bases remaining between them. Germline V CDR1 and CDR2: DFQATT, SNEGSKA (reference sequence). Here the CDR3 DNA reads TGCAGTGCTAGAGGGGGTACGGAACAGATGAACACCGGGGAGCTGTTTTTT. Amino acids: CSARGGTEQMNTGELFF.

The chain is built from TRBV4-1 and TRBJ1-1; TRBD1 is a possible D gene (5 bases). The ends were cut back, 1 base at V and 6 bases at J, with 12 bases in the middle. The germline CDR1 and CDR2 sequences are MGHRA and YSYEKL. The CDR3 is made up of 14 amino acids. The CDR3 spells CASSQVQGGSEAFF. The CDR3 region has the DNA TGCGCCAGCAGCCAAGTGCAGGGAGGCTCTGAAGCTTTCTTT.

This clonotype was recorded at least ten times. The chain's CDR3 is CASSSGNHNQPQHF. In DNA form, the CDR3 reads TGTGCCAGCAGTTCCGGGAACCACAATCAGCCCCAGCATTTT. The chain has TRBV12-3 or TRBV12-4 and TRBJ1-5; D gene uncertain. V dropped 4 bases and J dropped 3 bases, with 10 bases sitting between them. This CDR3 contains 14 residues.

This clonotype showed up many times. The chain employs TRBV12-3 or TRBV12-4 and TRBJ2-1, with unresolved D. Trimming took 2 bases from V and 15 from J, leaving 11 bases between them. The CDR3 totals 11 residues. CDR3: CASSLFPPPFF. The CDR3 DNA follows: TGTGCCAGCAGTTTATTTCCTCCTCCGTTCTTC.

This clonotype was observed a handful of times. The chain has TRBV7-2 and TRBJ2-2, with D possibly matching TRBD2 (5 bases). The CDR3 is 20 amino acids. Germline loops: CDR1 SGHTA, CDR2 FQGNSA. V lost 2 bases and J 0 bases, leaving 22 bases between the germline ends. DNA of the CDR3: TGTGCCAGCAGCTTATGCGTATGTGTGGGAGAACACGCGAACACCGGGGAGCTGTTTTTT. Translating it yields CASSLCVCVGEHANTGELFF.

A few counts support this clonotype. The V and J genes are TRBV29-1 and TRBJ2-7; 9 bases map to TRBD2. The V gene end was trimmed by 4 bases and the J gene end by 4 bases; junction bases not matched to a gene: 8. CDR3 length: 14 amino acids. The V gene's germline CDR1 is SQVTM and CDR2 ANQGSEA. CDR3 in DNA: TGCAGCGTTGGCCCCAGACTAGCGGCATACGAGCAGTACTTC. Residues: CSVGPRLAAYEQYF.

This clonotype appeared a few times. The chain links TRBV6-5 to TRBJ2-3; D is perhaps TRBD1 (5 bases). V gave up 4 bases and J gave up 0 bases, with 11 bases separating them. The germline V gene encodes CDR1 MNHEY and CDR2 SVGAGI. The CDR3 loop spans 15 amino acids. As DNA, the CDR3 is TGTGCCAGCAGTTTCGTTCCAGGGAGCACAGATACGCAGTATTTT. Protein sequence: CASSFVPGSTDTQYF.

In nucleotides, the CDR3 is TGCAGTGCTAGAGACCTTTCTGCGGGGGTTCCAACTTTGGGACCCTACGAGCAGTACTTC. Translation gives CSARDLSAGVPTLGPYEQYF. This chain connects TRBV20-1 to TRBJ2-7, with 7 bases aligning to TRBD2. J was trimmed by 2 bases and V by 0 bases; bases with no gene match: 22. The CDR3 is 20 residues long. The germline V gene has CDR1 DFQATT and CDR2 SNEGSKA (reference sequence).

This clonotype has a count of ten or more. This chain uses TRBV10-3 with TRBJ2-1, with 8 positions matching TRBD2. J lost 8 bases, V lost 10 bases, and 10 bases had no gene match. The CDR3 spans 13 residues. CDR1 ENHRY and CDR2 SYGVKD come from the germline V gene. CDR3: CATKAGAEDEQFF. Here the CDR3 DNA reads TGTGCCACGAAAGCGGGAGCGGAAGATGAGCAGTTCTTC.

This sequence joins TRBV7-6 and TRBJ2-1; D not resolved. This CDR3 is 13 amino acids long. Per germline, CDR1 SGHVS and CDR2 FNYEAQ. V gave up 5 bases and J gave up 9 bases, with 14 bases separating them. CDR3 in DNA: TGTGCCAGCAGCGGCCGACCCCCAAGTGAGCAGTTCTTC. This gives the protein CASSGRPPSEQFF.

The rearrangement joins TRBV20-1 to TRBJ2-5; no clear D. CDR1 and CDR2 (germline): DFQATT, SNEGSKA (reference sequence). The CDR3 is made up of 14 amino acids. The germline V and J ends were trimmed by 3 bases and 0 bases, with 11 bases remaining between them. The DNA of the CDR3 is TGCAGTGCTAGTCCGATGAGGAACCAAGAGACCCAGTACTTC. Encoded protein: CSASPMRNQETQYF.

This clonotype was seen at least ten times. The chain combines TRBV7-2 with TRBJ1-1; no reliable D call. CDR3 length: 15 residues. Germline V gives CDR1 SGHTA, CDR2 FQGNSA. V dropped 7 bases and J dropped 4 bases, with 19 bases sitting between them. CDR3 amino acids: CASTRTSYSPTEAFF. The CDR3, as DNA: TGTGCCAGCACTCGGACCTCCTACTCGCCCACTGAAGCTTTCTTT. Together with reference TRBV7-2 and TRBJ1-1, the CDR3 gives the full variable domain: GAGVSQSPSNKVTEKGKDVELRCDPISGHTALYWYRQSLGQGLEFLIYFQGNSAPDKSGLPSDRFSAERTGGSVSTLTIQRTQQEDSAVYLCASTRTSYSPTEAFFGQGTRLTVV.

This clonotype was detected only a few times. The rearrangement links TRBV30 to TRBJ2-1, with a tentative D call TRBD2 (5 bases). Per the germline V gene, CDR1 is GTSNPN and CDR2 is SVGIG (reference sequence). The CDR3 sequence is 12 residues long. Deletions cut 0 bases from V and 15 bases from J, with 15 bases between. This chain's CDR3 is CAWSVSAVRLFF. DNA for the CDR3: TGTGCCTGGAGTGTTAGCGCCGTGAGGTTGTTCTTC.

This clonotype was recorded at least ten times. The V gene is TRBV15, the J gene TRBJ2-3, with D possibly being TRBD2 (7 bases). The CDR3 loop spans 21 amino acids. The V end lost 2 bases, the J end lost 4 bases, and 31 bases lay between the germline ends. Germline values: CDR1 LNHNV, CDR2 YYDKDF (reference sequence). CDR3 residues: CATSRFSLSRGARFSSDTQYF. The CDR3 coding sequence is TGTGCCACCAGCAGATTCTCCTTATCCCGGGGGGCGCGATTTAGTTCAGATACGCAGTATTTT. Combining the CDR3 with reference TRBV15 and TRBJ2-3 gives the whole variable domain DAMVIQNPRYQVTQFGKPVTLSCSQTLNHNVMYWYQQKSSQAPKLLFHYYDKDFNNEADTPDNFQSRRPNTSFCFLDIRSPGLGDTAMYLCATSRFSLSRGARFSSDTQYFGPGTRLTVL.

This clonotype occurred many times. V and J are TRBV29-1 and TRBJ2-1, with D hard to call. The CDR3 length is 12 residues. V dropped 4 bases and J dropped 6 bases, with 10 bases sitting between them. CDR1 is SQVTM and CDR2 is ANQGSEA in the germline V gene. The CDR3 DNA is TGCAGCGTTGTATGGGCCAGCAATGAGCAGTTCTTC. The encoded protein is CSVVWASNEQFF.

V and J are TRBV6-1 and TRBJ1-5; D ambiguous. Germline CDR1 MNHNS, CDR2 SASEGT. The V end was cut by 2 bases, the J end by 3 bases, with 17 bases between. This CDR3 has 17 amino acids. CDR3 protein: CASSEPYDVRSNQPQHF. The CDR3 region has the DNA TGTGCCAGCAGTGAACCCTATGACGTTCGGTCCAATCAGCCCCAGCATTTT.

This clonotype was detected only a few times. The J gene is TRBJ2-5, the V gene TRBV29-1; D is unresolved. In germline, CDR1 is SQVTM, CDR2 ANQGSEA. V lost 6 bases, J lost 3 bases, and 11 bases lay in between. This CDR3 contains 12 residues. CDR3 DNA: TGCAGCGTAGCGATTAGGGAAGAGACCCAGTACTTC. Translation: CSVAIREETQYF. Complete variable domain (other parts from reference TRBV29-1 and TRBJ2-5): SAVISQKPSRDICQRGTSLTIQCQVDSQVTMMFWYRQQPGQSLTLIATANQGSEATYESGFVIDKFPISRPNLTFSTLTVSNMSPEDSSIYLCSVAIREETQYFGPGTRLLVL.

This clonotype was observed a few times. The chain employs TRBV4-1 and TRBJ2-7; D not resolved. CDR3 length: 12 amino acids. V gave up 3 bases and J gave up 2 bases, with 5 bases separating them. Germline values: CDR1 MGHRA, CDR2 YSYEKL. The CDR3 coding sequence is TGCGCCAGCAGCCATACAACCTACGAGCAGTACTTC. Translation: CASSHTTYEQYF.

This clonotype was seen a handful of times. The V call is TRBV12-3 or TRBV12-4, the J call TRBJ2-6, with D tentatively TRBD1 (5 bases). Trimming stripped 5 bases from V and 1 base from J, with 6 bases between. The CDR3 length is 14 residues. The CDR3 nucleotides are TGTGCCAGCAGTGGACAATCTGGGGCCAACGTCCTGACTTTC. This codes for CASSGQSGANVLTF.

This rearrangement joins TRBV4-1 to TRBJ2-2; D might be TRBD2 (6 bases). Germline-derived CDR1 and CDR2 are MGHRA and YSYEKL. Trimming left V 3 bases short and J 6 bases short, with 11 bases between. This CDR3 is 14 amino acids long. DNA of the CDR3: TGCGCCAGCAGCCAGGACCGACTAGCCGGGGAGCTGTTTTTT. Protein product: CASSQDRLAGELFF.

This clonotype was observed at least ten times. CDR3 protein: CASSSGSNQPQHF. The DNA of the CDR3 is TGTGCCAGCAGTTCGGGTAGCAATCAGCCCCAGCATTTT. This chain links TRBV12-3 or TRBV12-4 with TRBJ1-5; D unclear. V was trimmed by 4 bases and J by 0 bases, leaving 4 bases between them. The CDR3 extends over 13 amino acids.

This clonotype has only a few counts. V and J are TRBV29-1 and TRBJ2-7; 8 positions match TRBD1. Germline loops: CDR1 SQVTM, CDR2 ANQGSEA. The junction had 8 bases not matched to a gene; V was cut back by 2 bases and J by 5 bases. The CDR3 is made up of 14 amino acids. The CDR3 sequence: CSVEWRQGYDEQYV. The CDR3 DNA sequence: TGCAGCGTTGAATGGCGACAGGGGTATGACGAGCAGTACGTC.

This clonotype has a handful of counts. The V call is TRBV7-3, the J call TRBJ2-2; the D is unclear. Germline V gene sequence: CDR1 SGHTA, CDR2 FQGTGA. V shed 5 bases and J shed 6 bases, with 10 bases lying between them. The length of the CDR3 is 13 residues. The DNA of the CDR3 is TGTGCCAGCAGCCCCGGGTGGGCCGGGGAGCTGTTTTTT. It codes for CASSPGWAGELFF. The full variable domain, rest sourced from reference TRBV7-3 and TRBJ2-2, is GAGVSQTPSNKVTEKGKYVELRCDPISGHTALYWYRQSLGQGPEFLIYFQGTGAADDSGLPNDRFFAVRPEGSVSTLKIQRTERGDSAVYLCASSPGWAGELFFGEGSRLTVL.

This clonotype was detected only a few times. V and J are TRBV7-6 and TRBJ2-5, with TRBD2 as a possible D gene (6 bases). This CDR3 has 16 amino acids. Germline V gene sequence: CDR1 SGHVS, CDR2 FNYEAQ. Trimming took 0 bases from V and 4 from J, leaving 15 bases between them. CDR3 amino acids: CASSLAAGTGGETQYF. The CDR3 DNA follows: TGTGCCAGCAGCTTAGCGGCAGGGACCGGGGGAGAGACCCAGTACTTC.